The clone carrying this T cell receptor beta chain has only one observation. This entry is derived from a study of cytomegalovirus exposure and HLA in healthy donors. Study context: HLA-typed donors contributed 80 million to 85 million unique TCRs, which were held in an early data release.

The primer mix had 60 Vbeta and 13 Jbeta primers. Only in-frame clones appear in the TCRdb table, and some are missing; sequencing was by immunoSEQ multiplex PCR. The sample contains roughly 100,000 clones, around three quarters of which appear only once. This CDR3 region has 17 residues. The V end lost 7 bases, the J end lost 7 bases, and 25 bases lay between the germline ends. Sequenced: PBMCs. This TCR was recovered from a young woman in good health and CMV-seropositive. This sequence joins TRBV6-7 and TRBJ2-2, with TRBD1 as a possible D gene (6 bases). TRBV6-7 counts as an open reading frame of uncertain function. CDR3 loop: CASTTPAGARQDGELFF. DNA for the CDR3: TGTGCCAGCACCACACCTGCAGGGGCGCGTCAGGACGGGGAGCTGTTTTTT.